These 10 T cell receptor beta chains share one sample of origin, sequenced in a study of T cell responses to AZD1222 COVID-19 vaccine. The method was immunoSEQ multiplex PCR; TCRdb's version includes in-frame clones alone and lacks a portion of them. The sample records some 140,000 clones, 80% to 95% being singletons. Sequenced here: peripheral blood, sampled on day 0 of AZD1222 vaccination. The origin of the receptors is an adult in good health.

This chain connects TRBV28 to TRBJ2-1, with 9 bases matching TRBD1. The germline V gene encodes CDR1 MDHEN and CDR2 SYDVKM. The CDR3 spans 16 residues. The trim removed 5 bases at V and 9 bases at J, leaving 14 bases unmatched. The DNA of the CDR3 is TGTGCCAGCAGTGGATTGGGACAGGGCAAGCGGGGTGAGCAGTTCTTC. This codes for CASSGLGQGKRGEQFF.

This sequence joins TRBV7-9 and TRBJ2-7; D possibly corresponds to TRBD1 (6 bases). Looked up from germline, CDR1 is SEHNR and CDR2 is FQNEAQ (reference sequence). V lost 2 bases and J lost 1, with 6 bases in between. The CDR3 totals 13 residues. DNA for the CDR3: TGTGCCAGCAGCTTAAGGGGGTCCTACGAGCAGTACTTC. As protein: CASSLRGSYEQYF.

V and J are TRBV30 and TRBJ2-6; the D gene is possibly TRBD2 (6 bases). Per germline, CDR1 GTSNPN and CDR2 SVGIG (reference sequence). Between the trimmed V and J ends, which lost 2 bases and 4 bases, there was a span of 12 bases. This CDR3 has 15 residues. CDR3 residues: CAWSRGGTGANVLTF. DNA of the CDR3: TGTGCCTGGAGTCGGGGAGGAACCGGGGCCAACGTCCTGACTTTC. Supplemented by reference TRBV30 and TRBJ2-6, the full variable domain reads SQTIHQWPATLVQPVGSPLSLECTVEGTSNPNLYWYRQAAGRGLQLLFYSVGIGQISSEVPQNLSASRPQDRQFILSSKKLLLSDSGFYLCAWSRGGTGANVLTFGAGSRLTVL.

The sample holds one count of this clone. This chain's CDR3 is CASSLGYDYQPQHF. Here the CDR3 DNA reads TGTGCCAGCAGCTTAGGCTACGATTATCAGCCCCAGCATTTT. V is TRBV7-8 and J is TRBJ1-5; D gene unclear. V was trimmed by 1 base and J by 5 bases, leaving 9 bases between them. In germline, CDR1 is SGHVS, CDR2 FQNEAQ. The CDR3 totals 14 residues.

This clone was observed a single time. The chain is built from TRBV4-2 and TRBJ2-7, with D tentatively TRBD2 (6 bases). The V end was cut by 4 bases, the J end by 7 bases, with 17 bases between. This CDR3 is 14 amino acids long. Germline V gene sequence: CDR1 LGHNA, CDR2 YNFKEQ. In nucleotides, the CDR3 is TGTGCCAGCAGCCCTGACCGAAGCGCGGGAGAGCAGTACTTC. Encoded protein: CASSPDRSAGEQYF.

The chain recombines TRBV6-6 with TRBJ1-5, with 7 bases lining up with TRBD1. The length of the CDR3 is 16 residues. V gave up 8 bases and J gave up 6 bases; unmatched junction bases: 16. The germline gives CDR1 MNHNY, CDR2 SVGAGI (reference sequence). Here the CDR3 reads CASFPRGTHLSQPQHF. CDR3 DNA: TGTGCCAGCTTTCCCAGGGGGACACATCTTAGTCAGCCCCAGCATTTT.

The gene calls are TRBV6-4 and TRBJ2-3, with D tentatively TRBD2 (6 bases). The CDR3 is 15 residues long. Trimming removed 3 bases at V and 0 bases at J, with 10 bases between. Per germline, CDR1 MRHNA and CDR2 SNTAGT. CDR3 DNA: TGTGCCAGCAGTGAATCTAGCGCCAGCACAGATACGCAGTATTTT. Encoded protein: CASSESSASTDTQYF.

The chain carries TRBV11-3 and TRBJ1-1; D gene ambiguous. The germline V and J ends were trimmed by 2 bases and 3 bases, with 16 bases remaining between them. The CDR3 extends over 16 amino acids. Germline CDR1 and CDR2: SGHNT and YENEEA. CDR3 coding DNA: TGTGCCAGCAGCTTATCTACGTTTTCGGCCCACACTGAAGCTTTCTTT. Amino acid sequence: CASSLSTFSAHTEAFF.

This chain uses TRBV12-3 or TRBV12-4 with TRBJ1-2, with 7 nucleotides matching TRBD1. The CDR3 runs to 13 residues. V gave up 6 bases and J gave up 0 bases; unmatched junction bases: 1. DNA of the CDR3: TGTGCCAGCAGGGGACAGTCTAACTATGGCTACACCTTC. Translated, it gives CASRGQSNYGYTF.

The rearrangement links TRBV9 to TRBJ2-1; no reliable D call. This CDR3 contains 15 residues. Germline V lookup: CDR1 SGDLS, CDR2 YYNGEE. The germline V and J ends were trimmed by 0 bases and 0 bases, with 7 bases remaining between them. CDR3 residues: CASSVDLSSYNEQFF. The CDR3 DNA reads as TGTGCCAGCAGCGTAGACCTAAGCTCCTACAATGAGCAGTTCTTC.